This T cell receptor (beta chain) is drawn from a study of shared clonotypes between healthy human individuals (dated by TCRdb to about 2020). Looking at the study overall: The cohort included three men and two women between 18 and 49 years of age. For each donor, three plates each were used for CD4 naive and CD4 memory, two plates were used for CD8 naive, and one plate was used for CD8 memory. To estimate repertoire size and how much clonotype sharing occurs between individuals, the study deeply sequenced the blood TCR repertoires of roughly 5 healthy adults. Libraries were prepared and TCR repertoires were sequenced by different laboratories using diverse techniques, in order to increase sequencing depth and limit assay-specific biases. Leukapheresis yielded between about 0.94 and 8.9 billion PBMCs per donor.

General study outcomes and caveats: Only blood was sampled, and tissue TCR repertoires likely differ from those in blood. Across four donors, about 4.5% of naive CD4, roughly 3.4% of naive CD8, 2% to 2.5% of memory CD4, and 0.4% of memory CD8 clonotypes were shared. Pairwise subsampling indicated that sequencing depth was expected to affect the degree of clonotype sharing among donors. Rarefaction of sorted-subset datasets indicated incomplete sequencing despite the large sequencing depth. Because the study included a small number of donors, the genetic and exposure-history diversity represented was limited. Compared with non-shared clonotypes, the clonotypes found in all four sorted-subset donors had higher generation probabilities. Naive subsets generally had larger estimated clonotype richness than memory subsets.

The germline ends are 11 bases apart after V is trimmed by 4 bases and J by 2 bases. There are 14 amino acids in the CDR3, from cysteine to phenylalanine inclusive. The only DNA kept is the CDR3, 42 bases in frame from the first base. The germline V gene (reference sequence) provides CDR1 MNHEY and CDR2 SMNVEV. For this clone: Its antigen specificity is not known. Nothing much larger sits one base from this clone, and base qualities are not available.

Using the deep immunoSEQ assay, TCR CDR3 regions were amplified from genomic DNA by multiplex PCR. Extracted genomic DNA from each cell subset was distributed evenly across all wells of several immunoSEQ 96-well plates, and each plate was treated as a replicate. For sorted subsets, each replicate PCR was loaded with around 200 ng genomic DNA, equivalent to 30,000 or so T cell genomes. The purified libraries were quantified using a Qubit 3.0 fluorometer, sized with a Bioanalyzer 2100, and then quantified again using the KAPA Library Quantification kit. Every immunoSEQ 96-well plate was sequenced on a dedicated single-read 150-cycle Illumina NextSeq 550 flow cell. The source study handled its data this way. The immunoSEQ output contained only junctional sequences without quality scores, so filtering could not match that applied to full-length reads. To assign V/J genes and CDR3, sequences were annotated against IMGT germline references using PyIR, a Python wrapper for IgBLAST v1.9. Reads were removed for weak V/J assignments (E-value above 1e-6), missing CDR3, stop codons, out-of-frame junctions, or ambiguous translated residues. V3J clonotypes were defined as sequences sharing the same inferred V gene, J gene, and CDR3 amino acid sequence. To compute the percentage overlap between repertoires, the number of shared unique clonotypes was divided by the size of the smaller repertoire. Repertoire richness was assessed with RTK rarefaction, the Chao1 estimator, and Recon v2.1 estimates of unobserved clonotypes. For all TCRbeta clonotypes obtained by the gDNA method from a handful of donors, generation probabilities were computed with OLGA. TCRdb provides this immuneACCESS table in a form limited to in-frame rearrangements. Some clones are lacking; in checked studies, under half of them reflect an unresolved V gene, and why the rest are absent is not known. That table is the source of V, J and clone size, and D and trimming were worked out from the DNA. The sample profile shows roughly 1,500,000 clones; 98% of them were found once. The top ten clones comprise approximately 0.4% of the sample.

Donors were healthy HIV-negative adults with no recently reported acute infections or vaccinations. Only Caucasian adults living in Nashville, Tennessee, USA were represented among the donors. CD4+ T cells were enriched by magnetic negative selection, after which naive cells were positively selected on CD45RA and the negative fraction was taken as the memory subset. Blood was obtained by leukapheresis, after which PBMCs were separated by Ficoll-Histopaque density gradient centrifugation and cryopreserved in liquid nitrogen vapor phase. Analytical flow cytometry was used to check the purity and quantity of each magnetically sorted T cell population. Genomic DNA was isolated from every sorted fraction and measured by UV absorbance on a Nanodrop 2000c.

This TCR was sampled from a man aged 30-40 years in good health. The chain uses TRBV27 and TRBJ2-5; the D gene is unclear. What was sequenced was naive CD4+ T cells sorted from blood. The cell subset or site label here, explained by the study, means: CD45RA+ positively selected. DNA sequence: TGTGCCAGCAGTTCCCGGGTTGGACAAGAGACCCAGTACTTC. This encodes CASSSRVGQETQYF.